What follows is one T cell receptor (beta chain) and its context. This clone was observed a single time. The clone's antigen remains unknown. Base quality data are lacking; no much larger clone is found one base away. Receptor libraries were prepared by the immunoSEQ multiplex PCR assay. TCRdb limited this immuneACCESS table to in-frame rearrangements with V and J called. A share of clones is missing; checked studies link under half to unresolved V genes, and the rest is unexplained. The sample has some 70,000 clones on record, just over 90% of them singletons. Around 4.5% of the sample lies in the top ten. This sample was taken from a study of technical replicates of blood from several donors listed by TCRdb under 2017. As encoded in the germline V gene (reference sequence), CDR1 is SEHNR while CDR2 is FQNEAQ. Including cysteine and phenylalanine, the CDR3 has 15 amino acids. Only the CDR3 DNA stays, 45 bases, in frame from base 1. V is pruned by 5 bases and J by 4 bases, leaving 10 bases of the junction without a gene match.

The source material was PBMCs. This receptor was identified in a human donor in good health. Some clones in this sample may be carry-over from other donors' samples. Recombination joined TRBV7-9 with TRBJ1-2; 7 nucleotides in the junction match TRBD1. The DNA sequence is given as TGTGCCAGCAGCATCCTTGGACAGGCTATCTATGGCTACACCTTC. The encoded protein is CASSILGQAIYGYTF.